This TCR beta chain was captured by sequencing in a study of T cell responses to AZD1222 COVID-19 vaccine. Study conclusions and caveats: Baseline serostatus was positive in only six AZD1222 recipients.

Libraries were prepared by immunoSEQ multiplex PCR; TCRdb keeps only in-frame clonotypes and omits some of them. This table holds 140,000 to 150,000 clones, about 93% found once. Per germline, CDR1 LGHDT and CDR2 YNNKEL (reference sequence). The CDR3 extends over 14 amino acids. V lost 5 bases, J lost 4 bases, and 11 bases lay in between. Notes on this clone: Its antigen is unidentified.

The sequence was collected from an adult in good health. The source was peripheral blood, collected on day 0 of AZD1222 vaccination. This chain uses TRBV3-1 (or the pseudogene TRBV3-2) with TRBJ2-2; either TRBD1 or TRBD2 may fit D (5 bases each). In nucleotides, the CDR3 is TGTGCCAGCAGCTCAGAGGGGAGCACCGGGGAGCTGTTTTTT. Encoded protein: CASSSEGSTGELFF.